This record covers a single T cell receptor (beta chain). Using immunoSEQ multiplex PCR, the repertoire was profiled, and TCRdb retains in-frame clones only, with some absent. Of about 64,000 clones detected, roughly 87% appear once; the ten largest clones hold around 2.1%. These data come from a study of T cell changes during pregnancy in multiple sclerosis. CDR3 length: 19 residues. V was clipped by 1 base and J by 0 bases; unmatched bases: 9. Germline CDR1 MNHEY, CDR2 SMNVEV (reference sequence). The chain combines TRBV27 with TRBJ2-2, with 9 bases matching TRBD2. The source is a female donor in good health, enrolled as a control in a pregnancy study. The sample here was peripheral blood, taken in the second trimester of pregnancy. The CDR3 here is CASSLFVLAGTSNTGELFF. In DNA, the CDR3 is TGTGCCAGCAGTTTATTTGTGCTAGCGGGGACCTCGAACACCGGGGAGCTGTTTTTT.